One sample yielded the 26 T cell receptor beta chains listed below, sequenced in a study of OX40 agonist ivuxolimab in advanced cancers. Assay: immunoSEQ multiplex PCR; the TCRdb copy retains only in-frame clones and omits some. Found here are about 76,000 clones, approximately 83% of them singletons; the top ten hold about 6%. The sample was CD4+ or CD8+ T cells sorted from blood, taken in a trial of the OX40 agonist ivuxolimab. The source of these receptors is an adult with an advanced solid tumor such as melanoma, head and neck, liver or kidney cancer.

In this sample, this clone turned up once. This chain joins TRBV5-1 and TRBJ1-1; 8 bases fit TRBD1. From germline, CDR1 is SGHRS and CDR2 YFSETQ. V was pared by 4 bases and J by 4 bases, with 12 bases of the junction left unmatched. This CDR3 spans 16 amino acids. The CDR3 is CASSQDRAGIGTEAFF. CDR3 nucleotides: TGCGCCAGCAGCCAGGACAGGGCCGGAATAGGCACTGAAGCTTTCTTT.

This clone is classed as medium-sized (0.01 to 0.1%). The rearrangement links TRBV6-5 to TRBJ1-2; 8 nucleotides match TRBD1. Per the germline V gene, CDR1 is MNHEY and CDR2 is SVGAGI. The CDR3 is made up of 13 amino acids. Trimming took 6 bases from V and 8 from J; bases not matched to a gene: 8. For the CDR3, the DNA is TGTGCCAGCAGAAGGCAGGGGGCCCGAGGCTACACCTTC. Residues: CASRRQGARGYTF.

This clone showed up just a few times. The V gene is TRBV30, the J gene TRBJ1-5; D ambiguous. Germline CDR1 and CDR2: GTSNPN and SVGIG (reference sequence). This CDR3 has 13 amino acids. V was shortened by 3 bases and J by 3 bases, with 9 bases between the two germline ends. CDR3 residues: CAWRGGNNQPQHF. CDR3 in DNA: TGTGCCTGGAGAGGCGGAAACAATCAGCCCCAGCATTTT.

The rearrangement links TRBV15 to TRBJ1-1, with 7 bases identical to TRBD1. The CDR3 is 14 amino acids. Germline CDR1 reads LNHNV; CDR2 reads YYDKDF (reference sequence). With V trimmed by 4 bases and J by 4 bases, 6 bases remained unmatched. The CDR3 region has the DNA TGTGCCACCAGCATAGGGGGCTTGGGCACTGAAGCTTTCTTT. This gives the protein CATSIGGLGTEAFF.

This clone appeared a single time. V is TRBV5-6 and J is TRBJ1-1; TRBD1 agrees at 9 bases. V lost 1 base to trimming and J lost 6 bases; unmatched junction nucleotides: 10. Germline V CDR1 and CDR2: SGHDT, YYEEEE. There are 16 residues in the CDR3. CDR3 nucleotides: TGTGCCAGCAGCTTGTATACAGGGGGCGGTTTCGCTGAAGCTTTCTTT. Its protein is CASSLYTGGGFAEAFF.

In this sample, this clone turned up once. This chain uses TRBV2 with TRBJ2-3; D might be TRBD2 (5 bases). This CDR3 comprises 12 residues. V was shortened by 5 bases and J by 6 bases, with 9 bases between the two germline ends. The germline V gene encodes CDR1 SNHLY and CDR2 FYNNEI. The DNA for the CDR3 is TGTGCCAGCAGTAGACGGAGGGATACGCAGTATTTT. Translated: CASSRRRDTQYF.

The V gene is TRBV9, the J gene TRBJ2-1, with D possibly TRBD2 on 7 matching bases. The germline V gene encodes CDR1 SGDLS and CDR2 YYNGEE. The V end lost 4 bases, the J end lost 5 bases, and 19 bases lay between the germline ends. The CDR3 covers 16 residues. CDR3 coding DNA: TGTGCCAGCAGCCCAGAGGGGGGGGCTATCGACAATGAGCAGTTCTTC. The encoded protein is CASSPEGGAIDNEQFF.

The genes are TRBV29-1 and TRBJ2-2; TRBD2 is a possible D gene (6 bases). Germline V lookup: CDR1 SQVTM, CDR2 ANQGSEA. CDR3 length: 14 residues. The V gene lost 6 bases and the J gene lost 5 bases, with 16 bases spanning the gap. CDR3 sequence (DNA): TGCAGCGTGGGCGCTCGGGGGTGGACCGGGGAGCTGTTTTTT. Protein product: CSVGARGWTGELFF.

The chain links TRBV30 to TRBJ1-1; 7 bases match TRBD1. The CDR3 is 13 residues long. CDR1 is GTSNPN and CDR2 is SVGIG in the germline V gene (reference sequence). Trimming removed 3 bases from V and 3 bases from J; junction bases left unmatched: 4. The CDR3 nucleotides read TGTGCCTGGAGACAGGGGACATACACTGAAGCTTTCTTT. It is translated as CAWRQGTYTEAFF. The full variable domain, its missing parts supplied by reference TRBV30 and TRBJ1-1, is SQTIHQWPATLVQPVGSPLSLECTVEGTSNPNLYWYRQAAGRGLQLLFYSVGIGQISSEVPQNLSASRPQDRQFILSSKKLLLSDSGFYLCAWRQGTYTEAFFGQGTRLTVV.

This rearrangement joins TRBV5-8 to TRBJ2-3, with 7 bases fitting TRBD2. Trimming took 5 bases from V and 2 from J; bases not matched to a gene: 8. The CDR3 loop spans 15 amino acids. The germline V gene has CDR1 SGHTS and CDR2 YDEGEE. CDR3 protein: CASSPGGTSTDTQYF. Here the CDR3 DNA reads TGTGCCAGCAGTCCCGGGGGGACTTCCACAGATACGCAGTATTTT.

This clone was recorded a few times. The rearrangement joins TRBV7-6 to TRBJ2-7; TRBD1 agrees at 9 bases. V lost 4 bases to trimming and J lost 0 bases; unmatched junction nucleotides: 4. CDR1 and CDR2 from the germline V gene are SGHVS and FNYEAQ. The CDR3 runs to 15 residues. DNA of the CDR3: TGTGCCAGCAGCTCCCTGACAGGGGGCTCCTACGAGCAGTACTTC. It encodes CASSSLTGGSYEQYF.

The chain uses TRBV7-3 and TRBJ2-1; 9 nucleotides align to TRBD2. Trimming removed 0 bases from V and 4 bases from J; junction bases left unmatched: 4. The CDR3 spans 16 residues. Germline loops: CDR1 SGHTA, CDR2 FQGTGA. CDR3 protein: CASSLTGSGGYNEQFF. The CDR3 nucleotides read TGTGCCAGCAGCTTAACGGGTAGCGGGGGTTACAATGAGCAGTTCTTC.

The CDR3 is CASSPRKVDTQYF. CDR3 coding DNA: TGCGCCAGCAGCCCCCGGAAGGTGGATACGCAGTATTTT. This chain uses TRBV10-1 with TRBJ2-3; D uncertain. This CDR3 spans 13 amino acids. V dropped 6 bases and J dropped 6 bases, with 13 bases sitting between them. CDR1 is WNHNN and CDR2 is SYGVQD in the germline V gene (reference sequence).

Comment on this clone: The sample holds other DNA sequences that translate to the same CDR3. V and J are TRBV27 and TRBJ1-5; D is undetermined. Per the germline V gene, CDR1 is MNHEY and CDR2 is SMNVEV (reference sequence). The CDR3 sequence is 13 residues long. V was pared by 6 bases and J by 3 bases, with 9 bases between. CDR3 DNA sequence: TGTGCCAGCAGGCCCGGGCCCAATCAGCCCCAGCATTTT. Residues: CASRPGPNQPQHF.

CDR3 amino acids: CASSESLGERERERETQYF. Written as DNA, the CDR3 is TGCGCCAGCAGTGAGTCCCTTGGGGAGCGGGAGAGGGAGCGAGAGACCCAGTACTTC. V gene TRBV10-1 combines with J gene TRBJ2-5; 8 bases map to TRBD2. CDR1 is WNHNN and CDR2 is SYGVQD in the germline V gene (reference sequence). V dropped 0 bases and J dropped 4; count of bases not matched to a gene: 16. This CDR3 is 19 amino acids long.

This clone was observed many times. The chain uses TRBV2 and TRBJ1-1; no definite D call. There are 13 residues in the CDR3. The germline V and J ends were trimmed by 2 bases and 1 base, with 5 bases remaining between them. Germline lookup yields CDR1 SNHLY and CDR2 FYNNEI. The CDR3 DNA is TGTGCCAGCAGTGAACGTCCGAACACTGAAGCTTTCTTT. This codes for CASSERPNTEAFF.

The chain uses TRBV9 and TRBJ1-3; D is unresolved. CDR1 is SGDLS and CDR2 is YYNGEE in the germline V gene. The ends were cut back, 3 bases at V and 5 bases at J, with 3 bases in the middle. The CDR3 is 11 residues long. CDR3 bases: TGTGCCAGCAGCGACAGAAACACCATATATTTT. This translates into CASSDRNTIYF.

This clone occurred once. V and J are TRBV7-8 and TRBJ1-5; D possibly corresponds to TRBD1 (5 bases). CDR1 and CDR2 (germline): SGHVS, FQNEAQ. Trimming removed 1 base from V and 2 bases from J, with 12 bases in between. This CDR3 has 16 amino acids. The DNA for the CDR3 is TGTGCCAGCAGCTTAGGGGCAGGGAGGGGCAATCAGCCCCAGCATTTT. This sequence encodes CASSLGAGRGNQPQHF.

The chain carries TRBV21-1 and TRBJ1-3. TRBV21-1 is marked as a pseudogene. The CDR3 spans 16 residues. CDR3 sequence (DNA): TGTGCCAGCAGCATGTGCTACCGTCCTTCTGGAAACACCATATATTTT. Translated: CASSMCYRPSGNTIYF.

The rearrangement links TRBV2 to TRBJ1-5; no reliable D call. The V and J ends lost 5 bases and 7 bases respectively, with 9 bases between them. The CDR3 sequence is 12 residues long. Germline-derived CDR1 and CDR2 are SNHLY and FYNNEI. The chain's CDR3 is CASSPDLQPQHF. The CDR3 DNA sequence: TGTGCCAGCAGTCCCGACCTACAGCCCCAGCATTTT.

The chain carries TRBV7-9 and TRBJ2-7; weak D call: TRBD2 (5 bases). CDR3 length: 12 residues. V was cut by 1 base and J by 5 bases, with 6 bases left in between. The germline CDR1 and CDR2 sequences are SEHNR and FQNEAQ (reference sequence). In DNA, the CDR3 is TGTGCCAGCAGCTTAGGGAGGAACGAGCAGTACTTC. It translates to CASSLGRNEQYF.

This sequence joins TRBV6-5 and TRBJ2-7; 9 nucleotides align to TRBD1. The V segment lost 4 bases and the J segment 4 bases; nucleotides outside the gene matches: 5. The CDR3 consists of 14 residues. Germline values: CDR1 MNHEY, CDR2 SVGAGI. CDR3 DNA sequence: TGTGCCAGCAGTTGGGGACAGGGAACTTACGAGCAGTACTTC. This encodes CASSWGQGTYEQYF.

This clone showed up just a few times. The rearrangement links TRBV7-7 to TRBJ2-7, with D perhaps matching TRBD1 (5 bases). This CDR3 is 13 amino acids long. V lost 4 bases and J lost 3, with 10 bases in between. CDR1 and CDR2 from the germline V gene are SSHAT and FNYEAQ (reference sequence). This chain's CDR3 is CASSSQDGYEQYF. As DNA, the CDR3 is TGTGCCAGCAGCTCACAGGACGGCTACGAGCAGTACTTC.

The CDR3 nucleotides are TGTGCCAGTAGTATGGGGCAGCTCACCAATCAGCCCCAGCATTTT. Its translation: CASSMGQLTNQPQHF. V usage is TRBV19 and J usage is TRBJ1-5, with D tentatively TRBD1 (5 bases). Between the trimmed V and J ends, which lost 3 bases and 3 bases, there was a span of 12 bases. The CDR3 sequence is 15 residues long. Germline V gives CDR1 LNHDA, CDR2 SQIVND (reference sequence). The whole variable domain, filled in from reference TRBV19 and TRBJ1-5, reads DGGITQSPKYLFRKEGQNVTLSCEQNLNHDAMYWYRQDPGQGLRLIYYSQIVNDFQKGDIAEGYSVSREKKESFPLTVTSAQKNPTAFYLCASSMGQLTNQPQHFGDGTRLSIL.

The chain uses TRBV11-2 and TRBJ2-7; D might be TRBD1 (5 bases). The CDR3 consists of 14 residues. Trimming pared 2 bases from V and 2 bases from J, leaving 10 bases between. Per germline, CDR1 SGHAT and CDR2 FQNNGV. Written as DNA, the CDR3 is TGTGCCAGCAGCTTAAGACAGCCTCCCTACGAGCAGTACTTC. Translating gives CASSLRQPPYEQYF.

The chain couples TRBV6-1 to TRBJ2-7; D uncertain. Germline V gives CDR1 MNHNS, CDR2 SASEGT. V lost 3 bases and J lost 0, with 0 bases in between. The CDR3 is 11 amino acids. For the CDR3, the DNA is TGTGCCAGCAGTGACTCCTACGAGCAGTACTTC. This gives the protein CASSDSYEQYF.